Below, 6 T cell receptor beta chains from the same sample are listed, as sequenced in a study of regulatory T cells in long-lasting Graves disease. Through Arm-PCR of CDR3 regions and iRepertoire HTBI primers, TCR beta libraries were built. TCRdb ran MiXCR on the multiplex PCR reads and lists one entry per CDR3 protein. Of about 530,000 distinct CDR3 sequences listed, 15% to 20% are singletons. This sample's time point: newly diagnosed GD, antithyroid drugs for less than 3 months. Extracted RNA from PBMCs served as the source of the TCR library. The same specimen was also included in a second study, on T cells in Graves' hyperthyroidism and ophthalmopathy.

Sequenced material: peripheral blood mononuclear cells (PBMCs), taken at new diagnosis, from a patient treated with antithyroid drugs. These receptors all stem from a woman aged 40 to 65 with Graves disease.

The sample holds a few counts of this clonotype. J is TRBJ2-1 and V is TRBV20-1; 8 bases match TRBD2. Germline CDR1 reads DFQATT; CDR2 reads SNEGSKA (reference sequence). Trimming took 1 base from V and 7 from J; bases not matched to a gene: 9. The CDR3 has 15 residues. This CDR3 is CSARGQSGGPNEQFF. The CDR3 DNA follows: TGCAGTGCTAGAGGGCAAAGCGGGGGCCCAAATGAGCAGTTCTTC.

This rearrangement joins TRBV12-3 or TRBV12-4 to TRBJ1-2; D not resolved. The CDR3 covers 13 residues. V was pared by 6 bases and J by 4 bases, with 12 bases between. CDR3 sequence reads: CASSPDGIYGYTF. CDR3 DNA sequence: TGTGCCAGCAGCCCGGACGGCATCTATGGCTACACCTTC.

The sample holds many counts of this clonotype. The chain employs TRBV27 and TRBJ2-7; TRBD2 aligns across 11 bases. This CDR3 is 16 amino acids long. The ends lost 4 bases at V and 4 bases at J; junction bases unmatched: 9. CDR1 MNHEY and CDR2 SMNVEV come from the germline V gene (reference sequence). CDR3 sequence reads: CASSSNPGLADYEQYF. DNA of the CDR3: TGTGCCAGCAGTTCAAACCCGGGACTAGCGGATTACGAGCAGTACTTC.

This clonotype has only a few counts. The V gene is TRBV5-4, the J gene TRBJ1-1; no firm D call. From germline, CDR1 is SGHNT and CDR2 YYREEE (reference sequence). Trimming took 2 bases from V and 4 from J, leaving 6 bases between them. The CDR3 totals 12 residues. CDR3 residues: CASSFQATEAFF. CDR3 DNA sequence: TGTGCCAGCAGCTTTCAGGCCACTGAAGCTTTCTTT. Supplemented by reference TRBV5-4 and TRBJ1-1, the full variable domain reads ETGVTQSPTHLIKTRGQQVTLRCSSQSGHNTVSWYQQALGQGPQFIFQYYREEENGRGNFPPRFSGLQFPNYSSELNVNALELDDSALYLCASSFQATEAFFGQGTRLTVV.

This clonotype was seen many times. This chain connects TRBV12-3 or TRBV12-4 to TRBJ2-3; 7 nucleotides line up with TRBD2. V shed 2 bases, J shed 4 bases, and the junction held 3 bases outside the gene matches. This CDR3 comprises 14 residues. The CDR3 is CASSLWGGADTQYF. DNA for the CDR3: TGTGCCAGCAGTTTATGGGGGGGGGCAGATACGCAGTATTTT.

CDR3 sequence: CASSTEDRLEQFF. The CDR3, as DNA: TGTGCCAGTAGTACCGAGGACCGACTAGAGCAGTTCTTC. The V and J genes are TRBV19 and TRBJ2-1, with a possible D match to TRBD2 (5 bases). V lost 4 bases to trimming and J lost 10 bases, with 14 bases between them. There are 13 residues in the CDR3. Germline assignment: CDR1 LNHDA and CDR2 SQIVND (reference sequence).